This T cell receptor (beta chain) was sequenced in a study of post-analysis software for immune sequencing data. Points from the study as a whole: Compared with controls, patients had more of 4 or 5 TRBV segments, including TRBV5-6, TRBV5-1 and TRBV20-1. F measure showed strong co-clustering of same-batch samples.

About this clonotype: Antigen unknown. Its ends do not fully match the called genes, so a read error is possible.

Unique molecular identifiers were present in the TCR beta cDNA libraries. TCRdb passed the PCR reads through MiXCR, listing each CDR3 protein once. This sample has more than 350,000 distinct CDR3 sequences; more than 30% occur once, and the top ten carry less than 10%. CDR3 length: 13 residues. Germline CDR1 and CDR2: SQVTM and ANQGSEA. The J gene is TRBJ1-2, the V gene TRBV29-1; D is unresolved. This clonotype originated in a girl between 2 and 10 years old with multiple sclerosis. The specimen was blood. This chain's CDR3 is CSVENPGLYGYIF. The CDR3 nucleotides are TGCAGCGTTGAAAATCCGGGATTATATGGCTACATCTTC. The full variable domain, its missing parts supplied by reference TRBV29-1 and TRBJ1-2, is SAVISQKPSRDICQRGTSLTIQCQVDSQVTMMFWYRQQPGQSLTLIATANQGSEATYESGFVIDKFPISRPNLTFSTLTVSNMSPEDSSIYLCSVENPGLYGYIFGSGTRLTVV.